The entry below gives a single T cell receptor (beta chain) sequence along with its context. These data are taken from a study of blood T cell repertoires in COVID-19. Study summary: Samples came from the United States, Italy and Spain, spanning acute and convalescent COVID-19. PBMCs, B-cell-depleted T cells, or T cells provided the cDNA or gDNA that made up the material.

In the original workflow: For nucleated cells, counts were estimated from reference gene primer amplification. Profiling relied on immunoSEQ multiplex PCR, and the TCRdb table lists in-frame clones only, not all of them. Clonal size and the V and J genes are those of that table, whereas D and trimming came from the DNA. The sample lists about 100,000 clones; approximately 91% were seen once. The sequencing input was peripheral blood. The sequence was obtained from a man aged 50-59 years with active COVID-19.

The DNA of the CDR3 is TGTGCCAGCAGCTTGAGCGTCACGAACACCGGGGAGCTGTTTTTT. It translates to CASSLSVTNTGELFF. The J gene is TRBJ2-2, the V gene TRBV5-6; no firm D call. V lost 1 base and J lost 0, with 7 bases in between. The V gene's germline CDR1 is SGHDT and CDR2 YYEEEE. The CDR3 spans 15 residues.